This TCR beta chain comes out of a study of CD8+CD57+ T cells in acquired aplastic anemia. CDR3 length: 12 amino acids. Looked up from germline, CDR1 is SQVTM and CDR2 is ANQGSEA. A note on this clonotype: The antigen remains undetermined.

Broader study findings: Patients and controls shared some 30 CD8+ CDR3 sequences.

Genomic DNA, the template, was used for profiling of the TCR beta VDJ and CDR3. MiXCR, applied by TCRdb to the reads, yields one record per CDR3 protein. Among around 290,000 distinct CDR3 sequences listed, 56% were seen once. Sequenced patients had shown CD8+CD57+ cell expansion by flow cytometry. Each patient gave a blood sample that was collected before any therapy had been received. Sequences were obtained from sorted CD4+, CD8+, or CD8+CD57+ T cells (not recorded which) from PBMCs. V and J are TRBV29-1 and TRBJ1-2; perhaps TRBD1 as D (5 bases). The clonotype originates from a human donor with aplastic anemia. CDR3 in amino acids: CTGWAGMSGYTF. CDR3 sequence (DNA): TGCACAGGGTGGGCAGGGATGAGTGGCTACACCTTC.